Following are 16 T cell receptor beta chains from one sample sequenced in a study of low-dose radiotherapy and immunotherapy resistance in tumors. First-strand cDNA used TRAV- and TRBV-specific primers, covering alpha and beta chains. TCR amplification used 20 PCR cycles, a constant-region primer and a V-primer adapter. TCRdb re-called the reads through MiXCR, storing one row per CDR3 protein. Found here are around 100,000 distinct CDR3 sequences, 20% of them singletons; the top ten hold over 3.5%. Time point specified: after trial treatment. Treatment noted: LDRT plus nivolumab, ipilimumab, low-dose cyclophosphamide and aspirin (RACIN trial). Here the sequenced sample was PBMCs, taken after low-dose radiotherapy plus immunotherapy. Receptors were obtained from a male donor with prostate cancer.

As DNA, the CDR3 is TGTGCCAGCAGCCCAGGCCCCAACCCCGGCTATGGCTACACCTTC. Encoded protein: CASSPGPNPGYGYTF. This sequence joins TRBV7-3 and TRBJ1-2, with D uncertain. Per the germline V gene, CDR1 is SGHTA and CDR2 is FQGTGA. The CDR3 sequence is 15 residues long. Trimming took off 5 bases at V and 4 bases at J, with 17 bases between the two ends.

The chain recombines TRBV7-4 with TRBJ2-5; 7 bases match TRBD1. CDR1 and CDR2 from the germline V gene are SGHVT and SQSDAQ. V lost 0 bases and J lost 5; bases outside the gene matches: 3. The CDR3 contains 14 residues. The CDR3 sequence: CASSLAGGLETQYF. The CDR3 nucleotides are TGTGCCAGCAGCTTAGCAGGGGGCCTGGAGACCCAGTACTTC.

This clonotype was detected many times. The V call is TRBV13, the J call TRBJ1-3; 9 bases match TRBD1. Germline CDR1 and CDR2: PRHDT and FYEKMQ (reference sequence). V shed 5 bases and J 8 bases; nucleotides not matched to a gene: 10. The CDR3 is 15 amino acids. CDR3 in DNA: TGTGCCAGCAGCCCGAGTCCGGGACAGGGTTACACCATATATTTT. Protein sequence: CASSPSPGQGYTIYF.

This rearrangement joins TRBV20-1 to TRBJ1-2, with D maybe TRBD1 (5 bases). CDR3 length equals 14 residues. Germline-derived CDR1 and CDR2 are DFQATT and SNEGSKA (reference sequence). Trimming stripped 3 bases from V and 5 bases from J, with 16 bases between. DNA for the CDR3: TGCAGTGCTAGTGGGGACCTACTTTCATATGGCTACACCTTC. This gives the protein CSASGDLLSYGYTF.

There are many counts of this clonotype. The V call is TRBV6-1, the J call TRBJ1-2, with unresolved D. Germline CDR1 is MNHNS and CDR2 is SASEGT. CDR3 length: 12 amino acids. Deletions cut 3 bases from V and 4 bases from J, with 6 bases between. The CDR3: CASSDDGYGYTF. In DNA, the CDR3 is TGTGCCAGCAGTGACGACGGCTATGGCTACACCTTC.

This clonotype has at least ten counts. A read error may be the cause here, since a much bigger clone is one base away. This sequence joins TRBV7-9 and TRBJ2-5; TRBD2 agrees at 7 bases. The germline CDR1 and CDR2 sequences are SEHNR and FQNEAQ (reference sequence). V trimming: 0 bases; J trimming: 5 bases; junction bases outside the gene matches: 3. The CDR3 extends over 14 amino acids. In DNA, the CDR3 is TGTGCCAGCAGCTTAGCGGGGGGGAAGGAGACCCAGTACTTC. Its protein product is CASSLAGGKETQYF.

This clonotype has only one observation. The V gene is TRBV28, the J gene TRBJ2-2; D call uncertain. Germline V lookup: CDR1 MDHEN, CDR2 SYDVKM. The CDR3 consists of 15 residues. V lost 0 bases and J lost 1, with 6 bases in between. The chain's CDR3 is CASSLWNRNTGELFF. The DNA for the CDR3 is TGTGCCAGCAGTTTATGGAATAGGAACACCGGGGAGCTGTTTTTT.

This clonotype was observed many times. The CDR3 DNA reads TGCGCCAGCAGCCCGGTCCTGAACACTGAAGCTTTCTTT. Translating it yields CASSPVLNTEAFF. V and J are TRBV5-1 and TRBJ1-1, with D hard to call. Germline CDR1 and CDR2: SGHRS and YFSETQ. The V and J ends lost 4 bases and 0 bases respectively, with 7 bases between them. The CDR3 runs 13 residues.

The chain is built from TRBV6-5 and TRBJ2-5; D is unclear. Per the germline V gene, CDR1 is MNHEY and CDR2 is SVGAGI. Trimming pared 0 bases from V and 5 bases from J, leaving 16 bases between. The CDR3 contains 16 residues. Here the CDR3 reads CASSYSGGRIRETQYF. As DNA, the CDR3 is TGTGCCAGCAGTTACTCGGGCGGCAGAATACGGGAGACCCAGTACTTC.

Many counts were recorded for this clonotype. The V call is TRBV27, the J call TRBJ2-4, with D perhaps TRBD1 (6 bases). V was pared by 4 bases and J by 0 bases, with 10 bases between. The CDR3 totals 15 residues. Germline CDR1 and CDR2: MNHEY and SMNVEV (reference sequence). The CDR3 sequence: CASSSTGLAKNIQYF. The DNA for the CDR3 is TGTGCCAGCAGTTCTACAGGGTTAGCCAAAAACATTCAGTACTTC.

The chain joins TRBV2 to TRBJ2-5; D call uncertain. Per the germline V gene, CDR1 is SNHLY and CDR2 is FYNNEI. The germline V and J ends were trimmed by 7 bases and 0 bases, with 6 bases remaining between them. The CDR3 has 12 residues. The chain's CDR3 is CASTRDQETQYF. CDR3 sequence (DNA): TGTGCCAGCACAAGGGACCAAGAGACCCAGTACTTC. Full variable domain (rest looked up from reference TRBV2 and TRBJ2-5): EPEVTQTPSHQVTQMGQEVILRCVPISNHLYFYWYRQILGQKVEFLVSFYNNEISEKSEIFDDQFSVERPDGSNFTLKIRSTKLEDSAMYFCASTRDQETQYFGPGTRLLVL.

This clonotype was found many times. This chain uses TRBV18 with TRBJ1-1; 8 bases fit TRBD1. Losses at the gene ends were 5 bases for V and 2 bases for J; bases not matched to a gene: 4. Germline CDR1 KGHSH, CDR2 LQKENI. The CDR3 contains 14 residues. The CDR3: CASSTDRGNTEAFF. The CDR3 nucleotides read TGTGCCAGCTCAACAGACAGGGGAAACACTGAAGCTTTCTTT.

In its sample, this clonotype was seen many times. The genes are TRBV18 and TRBJ2-7; possible D gene TRBD2, 5 bases. The germline V gene has CDR1 KGHSH and CDR2 LQKENI. Between the trimmed V and J ends, which lost 5 bases and 0 bases, there was a span of 8 bases. The CDR3 is made up of 13 amino acids. Here the CDR3 reads CASSTGDSYEQYF. Written as DNA, the CDR3 is TGTGCCAGCTCAACCGGGGACTCCTACGAGCAGTACTTC.

This clonotype has ten or more counts. The chain joins TRBV29-1 to TRBJ2-1, with 9 positions matching TRBD1. The CDR3 runs to 16 residues. V lost 0 bases to trimming and J lost 8 bases; unmatched junction nucleotides: 11. The germline V gene has CDR1 SQVTM and CDR2 ANQGSEA. Here the CDR3 DNA reads TGCAGCGTTGAAGAAGAGAAGGGACAGGGCGTCGATGAGCAGTTCTTC. Protein sequence: CSVEEEKGQGVDEQFF.

This clonotype was seen more than once but under ten times. The chain carries TRBV19 and TRBJ2-7; TRBD1 is a possible D gene (7 bases). With 6 bases removed from V and 6 bases from J, the gap between germline ends came to 15 bases. Germline V lookup: CDR1 LNHDA, CDR2 SQIVND (reference sequence). This CDR3 spans 13 amino acids. In DNA, the CDR3 is TGTGCCAGTAGCCATCTCCAGGGGGGCGAGCAGTACTTC. Translation: CASSHLQGGEQYF. The full variable domain, completed using reference TRBV19 and TRBJ2-7, is DGGITQSPKYLFRKEGQNVTLSCEQNLNHDAMYWYRQDPGQGLRLIYYSQIVNDFQKGDIAEGYSVSREKKESFPLTVTSAQKNPTAFYLCASSHLQGGEQYFGPGTRLTVT.

This clonotype was seen at least ten times. The rearrangement joins TRBV29-1 to TRBJ2-5, with D possibly matching TRBD1 (7 bases). V shed 3 bases and J shed 5 bases, with 19 bases lying between them. The CDR3 has 15 amino acids. Germline V gene data show CDR1 as SQVTM and CDR2 as ANQGSEA. CDR3 in amino acids: CSVERGGGARETQYF. In nucleotides, the CDR3 is TGCAGCGTTGAGAGAGGGGGCGGGGCTCGGGAGACCCAGTACTTC. The full variable domain, in which reference TRBV29-1 and TRBJ2-5 provide the parts outside the CDR3, is SAVISQKPSRDICQRGTSLTIQCQVDSQVTMMFWYRQQPGQSLTLIATANQGSEATYESGFVIDKFPISRPNLTFSTLTVSNMSPEDSSIYLCSVERGGGARETQYFGPGTRLLVL.